The T cell receptor beta chain under discussion was sequenced for a study of control samples from healthy donors and cancer patients. V was shortened by 4 bases and J by 0 bases, with 12 bases between the two germline ends. This CDR3 region has 15 residues. Germline values: CDR1 LGHDT, CDR2 YNNKEL (reference sequence). Only in-frame clones appear in the TCRdb table, and some are missing; sequencing was by immunoSEQ multiplex PCR. This table holds approximately 100,000 clones, roughly 89% found once. Sequencing was performed on blood. The sequence was obtained from a man aged 25-45 years in good health. This chain links TRBV3-1 (or the pseudogene TRBV3-2) with TRBJ1-1; no definite D call. The CDR3 spells CASSLPGRLNTEAFF. The DNA for the CDR3 is TGTGCCAGCAGCCTTCCGGGCAGGCTGAACACTGAAGCTTTCTTT.